The clone carrying this TCR beta chain showed up many times. A read error is possible here, since a much larger clone lies one base away. The authors amplified TCR beta CDR3 regions from RNA transcripts. First-round RT-PCR with HTBI primers preceded a second-round multiplex PCR. TCRdb re-called the multiplex PCR reads through MiXCR, storing one row per CDR3 protein. This table has about 39,000 distinct CDR3 sequences, roughly 50% appearing once. This entry belongs to a study of Graves' ophthalmopathy and Graves' hyperthyroidism. CDR1 is SQVTM, CDR2 ANQGSEA, per germline. CDR3 length: 11 residues. The V and J genes are TRBV29-1 and TRBJ1-2; D remains unclear. This receptor was identified in an adult woman with stable Graves' hyperthyroidism. Sequences were obtained from peripheral blood. CDR3 sequence reads: CSVETVYSYTF. The CDR3 coding sequence is TGCAGCGTTGAAACAGTCTATAGCTACACCTTC.